This TCR beta chain originates from a study of blood T cell repertoires in COVID-19. Study at large: Samples taken during acute and convalescent COVID-19 were collected in the United States, Italy and Spain. Sources were T cells, B-cell-depleted T cells, or PBMCs; the material itself was cDNA or gDNA.

Study processing details: By means of reference gene primer amplification, nucleated cell counts were estimated. Data came from immunoSEQ multiplex PCR; TCRdb stores just in-frame clones and leaves some out. Clone size and the V and J calls come from that table; the DNA yielded D and trimming. This repertoire shows around 300,000 clones, around 83% found once; its top ten account for 2.5% to 3%. This clone was recorded only once. V was pared by 7 bases and J by 4 bases, with 8 bases of the junction left unmatched. From germline, CDR1 is MNHEY and CDR2 SVGAGI. The CDR3 loop spans 15 amino acids. The material sequenced was peripheral blood. The genes are TRBV6-5 and TRBJ1-5; 9 bases are a match to TRBD1. This TCR was sampled from a young man with active or convalescent COVID-19. The CDR3 DNA sequence: TGTGCCAGCAATCTAAGCGGGACAGGGAATCAGCCCCAGCATTTT. Its protein is CASNLSGTGNQPQHF.